Below, 26 T cell receptor beta chains from the same sample are listed, as sequenced in a study of monozygotic twins with cystic fibrosis (dated by TCRdb to the early 2020s). The library was built by means of the immunoSEQ multiplex PCR assay. TCRdb carries this immuneACCESS record with in-frame sequences only. Its versions omit some clonotypes, under half of them owing to an unresolved V gene in the studies checked, with the rest unexplained. The sample table lists some 14,000 clones, approximately 95% of them with a count of one. The top ten clonotypes cover less than 9.5% of the sample. The source material was blood. These receptors originate from a girl under 10 years old with cystic fibrosis.

The J gene is TRBJ1-2, the V gene TRBV14; D gene uncertain. The CDR3 is 13 residues long. The germline CDR1 and CDR2 sequences are SGHDN and FVKESK. V dropped 4 bases and J dropped 3 bases, with 9 bases sitting between them. CDR3 sequence (DNA): TGTGCCAGCAGCCTGGGATTCCACTATGGCTACACCTTC. Translating it yields CASSLGFHYGYTF.

J is TRBJ1-3 and V is TRBV5-5; D call uncertain. Per the germline V gene, CDR1 is SGHKS and CDR2 is YYEKEE (reference sequence). The CDR3 runs 13 residues. Trimming shortened V by 5 bases and J by 0 bases, and 6 bases separated the two germline ends. The CDR3: CASRSSSGNTIYF. Written as DNA, the CDR3 is TGTGCCAGCAGGTCGAGCTCTGGAAACACCATATATTTT.

This chain uses TRBV6-4 with TRBJ2-7; 7 bases align to TRBD2. Germline trimming cut 4 bases from V and 3 bases from J; bases unmatched to any gene: 3. The CDR3 is made up of 13 amino acids. CDR1 is MRHNA, CDR2 SNTAGT, per germline. CDR3: CASSASSGYEQYF. The DNA for the CDR3 is TGTGCCAGCAGTGCATCTAGCGGCTACGAGCAGTACTTC.

V gene TRBV5-8 combines with J gene TRBJ1-1, with D maybe TRBD1 (6 bases). In germline, CDR1 is SGHTS, CDR2 YDEGEE. This CDR3 has 13 residues. Trimming took 4 bases from V and 0 from J, leaving 7 bases between them. CDR3 nucleotide sequence: TGTGCCAGCAGCCGGACAGTGAACACTGAAGCTTTCTTT. Amino acids: CASSRTVNTEAFF.

V and J are TRBV19 and TRBJ1-1; D may be TRBD1 (5 bases). V was clipped by 5 bases and J by 6 bases, with 10 bases between them. The germline gives CDR1 LNHDA, CDR2 SQIVND (reference sequence). The CDR3 sequence is 12 residues long. CDR3 nucleotide sequence: TGTGCCAGTAGTGCCAGGGCGGCTGAAGCTTTCTTT. Translated, it gives CASSARAAEAFF.

The chain joins TRBV5-1 to TRBJ2-5, with TRBD1 matching 9 bases. J lost 1 base, V lost 3 bases, and 4 bases had no gene match. CDR1 is SGHRS, CDR2 YFSETQ, per germline. The CDR3 loop spans 15 amino acids. The CDR3 region is CASSSGTGIQETQYF. DNA for the CDR3: TGCGCCAGCAGCTCCGGGACAGGGATCCAAGAGACCCAGTACTTC.

The rearrangement links TRBV16 to TRBJ1-2, with TRBD1 matching over 7 bases. From germline, CDR1 is KGHSY and CDR2 FQNENV. The length of the CDR3 is 15 residues. V shed 2 bases, J shed 2 bases, and the junction held 5 bases outside the gene matches. CDR3 nucleotide sequence: TGTGCCAGCAGCCAAGCGCCGACAGGGAACTATGGCTACACCTTC. It encodes CASSQAPTGNYGYTF.

The table lists this clone with a count of one. The chain joins TRBV15 to TRBJ2-3; D perhaps matches TRBD1 (5 bases). In germline, CDR1 is LNHNV, CDR2 YYDKDF (reference sequence). This CDR3 is 18 amino acids long. Trimming took off 0 bases at V and 2 bases at J, with 18 bases between the two ends. The CDR3 sequence is CATSRDPEPKGHTDTQYF. The CDR3 region has the DNA TGTGCCACCAGCAGAGACCCCGAGCCAAAAGGACACACAGATACGCAGTATTTT.

In nucleotides, the CDR3 is TGCAGCGTTGGGGCAGGGGGCTCGAACACTGAAGCTTTCTTT. As protein: CSVGAGGSNTEAFF. V and J are TRBV29-1 and TRBJ1-1; 8 bases agree with TRBD1. Germline values: CDR1 SQVTM, CDR2 ANQGSEA. V was clipped by 4 bases and J by 1 base; unmatched bases: 5. There are 14 residues in the CDR3.

The CDR3 loop is CASSLQGNYGYTF. CDR3 nucleotide sequence: TGTGCCAGCAGCTTACAGGGGAACTATGGCTACACCTTC. The gene calls are TRBV5-5 and TRBJ1-2, with TRBD1 matching 7 bases. V lost 2 bases, J lost 2 bases, and 0 bases stayed unmatched. This CDR3 is built from 13 residues. CDR1 is SGHKS, CDR2 YYEKEE, per germline (reference sequence).

The rearrangement uses TRBV9 and TRBJ2-5, with D maybe TRBD2 (5 bases). Per germline, CDR1 SGDLS and CDR2 YYNGEE. The V end was cut by 0 bases, the J end by 2 bases, with 14 bases between. There are 16 residues in the CDR3. The CDR3 nucleotides read TGTGCCAGCAGCGTAGCTTTGGAGGCGGAGCAAGAGACCCAGTACTTC. This sequence encodes CASSVALEAEQETQYF.

In its sample, this clone was seen a few times. This rearrangement joins TRBV29-1 to TRBJ1-2; tentative D call: TRBD1 (6 bases). Germline values: CDR1 SQVTM, CDR2 ANQGSEA. The ends were cut back, 7 bases at V and 8 bases at J, with 14 bases in the middle. The CDR3 extends over 11 amino acids. CDR3 sequence reads: CSADSGVGYTF. In nucleotides, the CDR3 is TGCAGCGCGGATTCAGGGGTGGGCTACACCTTC.

This clone is a singleton in its sample. V gene TRBV27 combines with J gene TRBJ2-3; unclear D gene. V gave up 2 bases and J gave up 7 bases, with 4 bases separating them. This CDR3 contains 11 residues. Germline V gene sequence: CDR1 MNHEY, CDR2 SMNVEV (reference sequence). CDR3 residues: CASSLGYTQYF. The CDR3 DNA reads TGTGCCAGCAGTTTAGGCTATACGCAGTATTTT.

This clone was counted a single time. This chain uses TRBV6-5 with TRBJ1-3; 8 nucleotides agree with TRBD1. CDR3 length equals 15 residues. V trimming: 8 bases; J trimming: 0 bases; junction bases outside the gene matches: 6. Germline lookup yields CDR1 MNHEY and CDR2 SVGAGI. The CDR3 reads CASAWDRSSGNTIYF. The CDR3 nucleotides read TGTGCCAGCGCATGGGACAGGAGCTCTGGAAACACCATATATTTT.

Here the CDR3 DNA reads TGTGCCAGCTCGACAGGGCGCGACGAGCAGTACTTC. Its protein is CASSTGRDEQYF. V and J are TRBV6-6 and TRBJ2-7; 7 nucleotides line up with TRBD1. CDR1 and CDR2 (germline): MNHNY, SVGAGI (reference sequence). The CDR3 spans 12 residues. Trimming at V came to 8 bases and at J to 5 bases, leaving 6 bases not matched to a gene.

This chain joins TRBV28 and TRBJ1-2; 8 nucleotides align to TRBD1. Germline trimming cut 4 bases from V and 6 bases from J; bases unmatched to any gene: 4. The CDR3 consists of 13 residues. Germline V gives CDR1 MDHEN, CDR2 SYDVKM. This chain's CDR3 is CASSSRQGNGYTF. The CDR3 DNA is TGTGCCAGCAGTTCCCGACAGGGGAATGGCTACACCTTC.

The count of this clone is one. V is TRBV12-5 and J is TRBJ2-3; the match to TRBD1 covers 7 bases. This CDR3 contains 16 residues. The germline V gene has CDR1 LGHNT and CDR2 FRNRAP. J gave up 1 base and V 0 bases, and 4 bases lay outside the gene matches. The CDR3 is CASGLVDRAGTDTQYF. CDR3 sequence (DNA): TGTGCTAGTGGTTTGGTCGACAGGGCTGGCACAGATACGCAGTATTTT.

This chain joins TRBV5-1 and TRBJ2-7; D is unclear. In germline, CDR1 is SGHRS, CDR2 YFSETQ. Trimming removed 0 bases at V and 1 base at J, with 11 bases between. The CDR3 extends over 15 amino acids. The CDR3 bases are TGCGCCAGCAGCTTGGAGGCAGCTCAATCCTACGAGCAGTACTTC. This encodes CASSLEAAQSYEQYF.

The chain recombines TRBV19 with TRBJ2-1, with 7 positions matching TRBD1. The CDR3 runs 15 residues. Germline V gives CDR1 LNHDA, CDR2 SQIVND (reference sequence). The ends lost 10 bases at V and 3 bases at J; junction bases unmatched: 12. This CDR3 is CATTGGQAIYNEQFF. Here the CDR3 DNA reads TGTGCCACCACCGGCGGACAGGCGATCTACAATGAGCAGTTCTTC.

V usage is TRBV9 and J usage is TRBJ1-3; D remains unclear. Germline-derived CDR1 and CDR2 are SGDLS and YYNGEE. CDR3 length: 17 amino acids. V lost 0 bases and J lost 0, with 13 bases in between. The CDR3 sequence: CASSVAGGSRSGNTIYF. The CDR3 DNA reads as TGTGCCAGCAGCGTAGCTGGCGGCAGTCGCTCTGGAAACACCATATATTTT.

The chain couples TRBV28 to TRBJ2-7; D may be TRBD2 (6 bases). The CDR3 extends over 13 amino acids. Germline V lookup: CDR1 MDHEN, CDR2 SYDVKM. Trimming removed 5 bases at V and 5 bases at J, with 13 bases between. The CDR3 is CASSPPSGDEQYF. The CDR3 nucleotides are TGTGCCAGCAGTCCGCCTTCGGGGGACGAGCAGTACTTC.

CDR3 sequence: CASSSGTGAPEAFF. In DNA form, the CDR3 reads TGTGCCAGCAGCTCCGGGACAGGGGCCCCTGAAGCTTTCTTT. The chain couples TRBV6-1 to TRBJ1-1; 10 bases are shared with TRBD1. Unmatched junction bases numbered 7, after V lost 6 bases and J lost 6 bases. CDR1 MNHNS and CDR2 SASEGT come from the germline V gene. CDR3 length: 14 residues.

This clone occurred a few times. The chain uses TRBV27 and TRBJ1-5; D is unresolved. Trimming removed 7 bases from V and 4 bases from J, with 8 bases in between. Germline values: CDR1 MNHEY, CDR2 SMNVEV (reference sequence). CDR3 length equals 12 residues. The DNA for the CDR3 is TGTGCCAGCACCTCCGGAAATCAGCCCCAGCATTTT. Encoded protein: CASTSGNQPQHF.

The chain has TRBV10-3 and TRBJ1-1; D remains ambiguous. Germline V CDR1 and CDR2: ENHRY, SYGVKD. This CDR3 has 11 amino acids. V lost 5 bases, J lost 4 bases, and 5 bases lay in between. The CDR3 here is CAISSGTEAFF. In nucleotides, the CDR3 is TGTGCCATCAGTAGCGGCACTGAAGCTTTCTTT.

A word on this clone: Relative to the germline gene, one junction end is altered; a read error may explain this. This chain connects TRBV7-9 to TRBJ2-7, with 8 bases that match TRBD2. Germline V CDR1 and CDR2: SEHNR, FQNEAQ (reference sequence). This CDR3 has 14 amino acids. The CDR3 nucleotides are TGTGCCAGCAGCGTCAGCGGGAGCTCCCACGAGCAGTACTTC. Residues: CASSVSGSSHEQYF.

This chain links TRBV21-1 with TRBJ1-1; no check of the table's D call, TRBD1, against the DNA was made. TRBV21-1 is assigned pseudogene status. The CDR3 covers 16 residues. CDR3: CASTPTRQGPNTEAFF. As DNA, the CDR3 is TGTGCCAGCACTCCTACCAGACAGGGTCCGAACACTGAAGCTTTCTTT.